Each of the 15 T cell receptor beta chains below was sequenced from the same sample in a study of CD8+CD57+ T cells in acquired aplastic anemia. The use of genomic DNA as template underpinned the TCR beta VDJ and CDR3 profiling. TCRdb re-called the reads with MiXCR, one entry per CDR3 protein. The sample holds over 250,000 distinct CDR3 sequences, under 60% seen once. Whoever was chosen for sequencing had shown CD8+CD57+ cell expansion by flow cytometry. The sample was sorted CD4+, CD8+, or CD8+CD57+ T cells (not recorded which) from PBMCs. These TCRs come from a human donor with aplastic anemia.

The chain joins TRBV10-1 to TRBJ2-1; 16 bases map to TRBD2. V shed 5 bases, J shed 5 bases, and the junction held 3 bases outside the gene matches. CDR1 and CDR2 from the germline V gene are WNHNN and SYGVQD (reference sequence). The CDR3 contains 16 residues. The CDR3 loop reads CASSTGLAGGHNEQFF. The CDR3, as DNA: TGCGCCAGCAGTACGGGACTAGCGGGAGGGCACAATGAGCAGTTCTTC.

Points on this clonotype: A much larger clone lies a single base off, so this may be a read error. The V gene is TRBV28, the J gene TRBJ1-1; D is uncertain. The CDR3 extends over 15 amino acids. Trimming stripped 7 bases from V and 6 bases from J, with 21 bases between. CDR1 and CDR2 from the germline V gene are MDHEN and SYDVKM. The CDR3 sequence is CASITAGTGGAEAFF. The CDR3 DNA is TGTGCCAGCATTACGGCGGGTACGGGTGGGGCTGAAGCTTTCTTT.

CDR3 residues: CASNPGSGETQYF. The CDR3 DNA reads TGTGCCAGCAATCCTGGGTCAGGGGAGACCCAGTACTTC. The V and J genes are TRBV6-1 and TRBJ2-5; a weak D match, TRBD1 (5 bases). In germline, CDR1 is MNHNS, CDR2 SASEGT. V was shortened by 7 bases and J by 5 bases, with 14 bases between the two germline ends. The CDR3 length is 13 residues.

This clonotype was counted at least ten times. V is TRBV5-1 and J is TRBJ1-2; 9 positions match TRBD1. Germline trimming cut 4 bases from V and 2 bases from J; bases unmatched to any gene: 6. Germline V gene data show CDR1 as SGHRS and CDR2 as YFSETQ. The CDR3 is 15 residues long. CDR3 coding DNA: TGCGCCAGCAGCGTGACCGGGACAGGGAACTATGGCTACACCTTC. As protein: CASSVTGTGNYGYTF.

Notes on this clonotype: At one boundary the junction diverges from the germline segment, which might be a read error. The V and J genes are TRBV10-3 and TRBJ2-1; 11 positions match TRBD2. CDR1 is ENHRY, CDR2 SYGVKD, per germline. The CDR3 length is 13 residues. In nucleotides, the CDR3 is TGTGACATCAAGCTAGCGGGAGGCAATGAGCAGTTCTTC. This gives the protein CDIKLAGGNEQFF.

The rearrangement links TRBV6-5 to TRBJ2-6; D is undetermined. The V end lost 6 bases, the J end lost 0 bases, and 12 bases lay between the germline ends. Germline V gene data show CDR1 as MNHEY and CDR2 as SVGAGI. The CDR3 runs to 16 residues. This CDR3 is CASSLALGSGANVLTF. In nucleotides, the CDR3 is TGTGCCAGCAGCTTGGCTCTTGGCTCTGGGGCCAACGTCCTGACTTTC.

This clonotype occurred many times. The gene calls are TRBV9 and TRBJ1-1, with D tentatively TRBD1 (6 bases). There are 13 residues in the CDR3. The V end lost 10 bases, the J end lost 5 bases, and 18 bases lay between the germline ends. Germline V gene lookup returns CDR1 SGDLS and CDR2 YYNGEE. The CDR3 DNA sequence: TGTGCCGGGGGGGGGGGGCTGGAGACTGAAGCTTTCTTT. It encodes CAGGGGLETEAFF.

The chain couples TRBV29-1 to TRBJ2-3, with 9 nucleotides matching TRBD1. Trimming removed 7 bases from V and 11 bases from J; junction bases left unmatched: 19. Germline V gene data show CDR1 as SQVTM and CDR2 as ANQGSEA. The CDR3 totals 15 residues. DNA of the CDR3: TGCAGCGCCCCGACAGGGGGAGGTATCTACAATGAGCAGTATTTT. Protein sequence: CSAPTGGGIYNEQYF.

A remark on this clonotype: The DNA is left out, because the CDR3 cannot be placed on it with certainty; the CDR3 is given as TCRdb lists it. The CDR3 spells CASSFYICSAPGGIQETQYF. J is TRBJ2-5 and V is TRBV25-1; the table's D call, TRBD2, has no DNA check behind it. Inclusive of both ends, the CDR3 amounts to 20 amino acids. Germline V gene lookup returns CDR1 MGHDK and CDR2 SYGVNS.

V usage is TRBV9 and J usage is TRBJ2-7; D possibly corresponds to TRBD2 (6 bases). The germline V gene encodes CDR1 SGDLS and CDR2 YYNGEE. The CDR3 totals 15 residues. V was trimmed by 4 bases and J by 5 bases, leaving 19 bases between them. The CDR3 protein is CASSSRLGTGNEQYF. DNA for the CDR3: TGTGCCAGCAGCTCGCGATTGGGGACTGGGAACGAGCAGTACTTC. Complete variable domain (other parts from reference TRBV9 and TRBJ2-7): DSGVTQTPKHLITATGQRVTLRCSPRSGDLSVYWYQQSLDQGLQFLIQYYNGEERAKGNILERFSAQQFPDLHSELNLSSLELGDSALYFCASSSRLGTGNEQYFGPGTRLTVT.

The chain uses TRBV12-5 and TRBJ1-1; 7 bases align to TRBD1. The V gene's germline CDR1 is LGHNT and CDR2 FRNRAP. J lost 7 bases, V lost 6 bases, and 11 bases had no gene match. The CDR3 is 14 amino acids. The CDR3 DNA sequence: TGTGCTAGTGGAATGGGACAGACAAACGGTGAAGCTTTCTTT. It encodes CASGMGQTNGEAFF.

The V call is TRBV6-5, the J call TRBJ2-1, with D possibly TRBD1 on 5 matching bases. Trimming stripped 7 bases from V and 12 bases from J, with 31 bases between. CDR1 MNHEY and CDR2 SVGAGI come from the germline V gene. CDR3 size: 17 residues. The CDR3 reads CASTPVFGSGPQQLQFF. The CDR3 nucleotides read TGTGCCAGCACCCCCGTTTTCGGGTCAGGGCCCCAACAATTGCAGTTCTTC.

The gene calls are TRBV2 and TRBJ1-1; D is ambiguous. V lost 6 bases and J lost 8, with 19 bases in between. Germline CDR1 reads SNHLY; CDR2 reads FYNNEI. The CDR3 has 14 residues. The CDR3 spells CASRREGGGEEAFF. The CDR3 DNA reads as TGTGCCAGCAGGAGGGAGGGCGGCGGAGAAGAAGCTTTCTTT.

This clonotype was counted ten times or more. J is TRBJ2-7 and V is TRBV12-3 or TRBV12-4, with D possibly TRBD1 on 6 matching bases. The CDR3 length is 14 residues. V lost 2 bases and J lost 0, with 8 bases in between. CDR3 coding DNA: TGTGCCAGCAGTTTACCAGGGGCCTCCTACGAGCAGTACTTC. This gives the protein CASSLPGASYEQYF.

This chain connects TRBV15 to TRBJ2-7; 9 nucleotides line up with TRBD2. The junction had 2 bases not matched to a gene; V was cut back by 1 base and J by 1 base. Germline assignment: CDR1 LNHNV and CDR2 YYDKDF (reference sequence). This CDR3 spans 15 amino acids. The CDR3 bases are TGTGCCACCAGCAGAGGACTAGCGGAATCCTACGAGCAGTACTTC. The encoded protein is CATSRGLAESYEQYF.